Listed here are 11 T cell receptor beta chains from one sample, sequenced in a study of early T cells in non-severe SARS-CoV-2 infection. TCRdb ran MiXCR on the 5' RACE reads and lists one entry per CDR3 protein. The sample carries tens of thousands of distinct CDR3 sequences, 12% recorded once. The source material was whole blood. The receptors here all came from an adult who was a healthcare worker with PCR-confirmed SARS-CoV-2 infection or an uninfected control (not recorded which).

This clonotype has ten or more counts. The chain employs TRBV4-1 and TRBJ2-7; 8 bases align to TRBD1. With 3 bases clipped from V and 4 bases from J, the junction kept 8 bases outside the gene matches. Germline V CDR1 and CDR2: MGHRA, YSYEKL. The CDR3 extends over 15 amino acids. In DNA form, the CDR3 reads TGCGCCAGCAGCCACCCGGGACAGGCTGCTTACGAGCAGTACTTC. This sequence encodes CASSHPGQAAYEQYF.

This clonotype has a count of ten or more. The rearrangement joins TRBV27 to TRBJ2-7; 10 bases align to TRBD2. Germline V gene lookup returns CDR1 MNHEY and CDR2 SMNVEV (reference sequence). The CDR3 covers 15 residues. Trimming removed 5 bases from V and 2 bases from J; junction bases left unmatched: 6. CDR3 loop: CASSVTSGLTYEQYF. The CDR3 bases are TGTGCCAGCAGTGTGACTAGCGGGTTAACCTACGAGCAGTACTTC.

The genes are TRBV3-1 and TRBJ2-7; 8 nucleotides match TRBD2. V was pared by 7 bases and J by 5 bases, with 13 bases of the junction left unmatched. CDR1 and CDR2 from the germline V gene are LGHDT and YNNKEL (reference sequence). The CDR3 is 15 amino acids. The CDR3 spells CASTPSGLPPNEQYF. The CDR3 nucleotides are TGTGCCAGCACCCCTAGCGGGCTTCCCCCCAACGAGCAGTACTTC.

This clonotype was observed a few times. The chain carries TRBV5-6 and TRBJ2-4; 7 bases are shared with TRBD1. The germline gives CDR1 SGHDT, CDR2 YYEEEE. There are 14 residues in the CDR3. V gave up 4 bases and J gave up 5 bases; unmatched junction bases: 6. CDR3 sequence (DNA): TGTGCCAGCAGCCTGAGGGGGCCCGAAAACATTCAGTACTTC. Its translation: CASSLRGPENIQYF.

The gene calls are TRBV11-2 and TRBJ2-3; D call uncertain. The CDR3 runs 12 residues. V lost 6 bases and J lost 4, with 8 bases in between. Germline CDR1 SGHAT, CDR2 FQNNGV. CDR3 sequence reads: CASRIIADTQYF. The CDR3 bases are TGTGCCAGCAGGATTATAGCAGATACGCAGTATTTT.

This clonotype showed up many times. V is TRBV3-1 and J is TRBJ2-7; D unclear. From germline, CDR1 is LGHDT and CDR2 YNNKEL (reference sequence). Deletions cut 1 base from V and 3 bases from J, with 13 bases between. The CDR3 runs to 15 residues. CDR3 nucleotide sequence: TGTGCCAGCAGCCAAGCCGGTTACCAAGACTACGAGCAGTACTTC. This encodes CASSQAGYQDYEQYF.

V is TRBV28 and J is TRBJ2-1; TRBD2 is a possible D gene (5 bases). The CDR3 extends over 16 amino acids. V lost 3 bases to trimming and J lost 9 bases, with 21 bases between them. Germline V gives CDR1 MDHEN, CDR2 SYDVKM. CDR3 coding DNA: TGTGCCAGCAGTTTGAATGTGAGGGATGCGTCAGTTGAGCAGTTCTTC. Amino acids: CASSLNVRDASVEQFF.

This chain joins TRBV6-5 and TRBJ2-7; 7 bases match TRBD1. V was clipped by 2 bases and J by 3 bases; unmatched bases: 4. Looked up from germline, CDR1 is MNHEY and CDR2 is SVGAGI. The CDR3 contains 14 residues. DNA for the CDR3: TGTGCCAGCAGTTACGGAGCAGGGGGCTACGAGCAGTACTTC. Translated: CASSYGAGGYEQYF.

This clonotype turned up a few times. The genes are TRBV18 and TRBJ2-7; a possible D gene is TRBD2 (6 bases). V lost 8 bases and J lost 3, with 17 bases in between. The germline CDR1 and CDR2 sequences are KGHSH and LQKENI. The CDR3 loop spans 14 amino acids. The CDR3 is CASRRGLQDYEQYF. Here the CDR3 DNA reads TGTGCCAGCCGAAGGGGACTTCAGGACTACGAGCAGTACTTC.

This clonotype was seen at least ten times. The rearrangement links TRBV6-2 or TRBV6-3 to TRBJ2-1; TRBD1 matches at 8 bases. The CDR3 spans 13 residues. The V and J ends lost 6 bases and 8 bases, in that order; junction bases with no gene match: 6. Germline CDR1 reads MNHEY; CDR2 reads SVGEGT. CDR3 coding DNA: TGTGCCAGCAGCCTGACAGGGGTGGATGAGCAGTTCTTC. Translated: CASSLTGVDEQFF.

In its sample, this clonotype was seen many times. The chain uses TRBV29-1 and TRBJ2-5, with a possible D match to TRBD1 (6 bases). In germline, CDR1 is SQVTM, CDR2 ANQGSEA. The V and J ends lost 4 bases and 7 bases respectively, with 13 bases between them. The CDR3 spans 12 residues. The CDR3 DNA sequence: TGCAGCGTTGCACACCCCAGGGGGACCCAGTACTTC. This gives the protein CSVAHPRGTQYF. The full variable domain, rest sourced from reference TRBV29-1 and TRBJ2-5, is SAVISQKPSRDICQRGTSLTIQCQVDSQVTMMFWYRQQPGQSLTLIATANQGSEATYESGFVIDKFPISRPNLTFSTLTVSNMSPEDSSIYLCSVAHPRGTQYFGPGTRLLVL.